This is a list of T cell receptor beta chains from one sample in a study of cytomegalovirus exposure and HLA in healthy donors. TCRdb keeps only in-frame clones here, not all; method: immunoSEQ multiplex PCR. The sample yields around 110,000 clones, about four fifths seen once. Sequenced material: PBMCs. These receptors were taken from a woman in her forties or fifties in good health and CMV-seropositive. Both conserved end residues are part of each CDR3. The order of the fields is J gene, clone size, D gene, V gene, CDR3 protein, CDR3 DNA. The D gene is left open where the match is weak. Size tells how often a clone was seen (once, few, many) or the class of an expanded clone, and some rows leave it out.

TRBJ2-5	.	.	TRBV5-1	CASSSQETQYF	TGCGCCAGCAGCTCGCAAGAGACCCAGTACTTC
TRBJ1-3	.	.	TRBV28	CASIRTAGNTIYF	TGTGCCAGCATAAGGACAGCAGGAAACACCATATATTTT
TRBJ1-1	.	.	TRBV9	CASSVGGLSTEAFF	TGTGCCAGCAGCGTAGGCGGGTTAAGTACTGAAGCTTTCTTT
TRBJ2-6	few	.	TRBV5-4	CASSLELELSGANVLTF	TGTGCCAGCAGCTTGGAGCTAGAACTCTCTGGGGCCAACGTCCTGACTTTC
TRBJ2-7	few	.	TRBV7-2	CASSLGPLQGTSLYEQYF	TGTGCCAGCAGCTTAGGTCCTCTACAGGGAACCTCTCTCTACGAGCAGTACTTC
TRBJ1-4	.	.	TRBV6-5	CASSYPGNNEKLFF	TGTGCCAGCAGTTACCCGGGGAATAATGAAAAACTGTTTTTT
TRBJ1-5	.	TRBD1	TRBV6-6	CASSYSQGGSNQPQHF	TGTGCCAGCAGTTACTCGCAGGGGGGAAGCAATCAGCCCCAGCATTTT
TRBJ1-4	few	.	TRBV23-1	CASAFPPGVVANEKLFF	TGCGCCAGCGCCTTTCCACCCGGGGTTGTGGCTAATGAAAAACTGTTTTTT
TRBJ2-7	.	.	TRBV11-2	CASSLVPHEQYF	TGTGCCAGCAGCTTAGTGCCCCACGAGCAGTACTTC
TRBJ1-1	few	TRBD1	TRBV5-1	CASSRQGGTEAFF	TGCGCCAGCAGCCGACAGGGCGGCACTGAAGCTTTCTTT
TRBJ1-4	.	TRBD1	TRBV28	CASRPGQPNEKLFF	TGTGCCAGCAGGCCGGGACAGCCTAATGAAAAACTGTTTTTT
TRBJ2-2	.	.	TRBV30	CAWTPPRRQINTGELFF	TGTGCCTGGACCCCCCCGCGTCGACAGATCAACACCGGGGAGCTGTTTTTT
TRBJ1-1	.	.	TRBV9	CASSVVGGEGTLYTEAFF	TGTGCCAGCAGCGTCGTGGGGGGGGAGGGGACCCTATACACTGAAGCTTTCTTT
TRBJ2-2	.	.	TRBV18	CASSPVGGFNTGELFF	TGTGCCAGCTCACCAGTTGGGGGCTTCAACACCGGGGAGCTGTTTTTT
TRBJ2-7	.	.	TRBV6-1	CASSPGTLTLYEQYF	TGTGCCAGCAGCCCCGGGACACTCACCCTCTACGAGCAGTACTTC
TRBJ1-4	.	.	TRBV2	CASSQMATNEKLFF	TGTGCCAGCAGCCAGATGGCAACTAATGAAAAACTGTTTTTT
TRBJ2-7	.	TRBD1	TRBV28	CASRIGQGAVYEQYF	TGTGCCAGCAGGATTGGACAGGGGGCTGTCTACGAGCAGTACTTC